The 27 T cell receptor beta chains reported below all come from one sample, sequenced in a study of blood T cell repertoires in COVID-19. Clones were read by immunoSEQ multiplex PCR, and TCRdb kept only the in-frame ones, dropping some. This table holds a few hundred thousand clones, roughly nine tenths found once. Sequenced input: PBMCs or T cells enriched from blood (not recorded which). Every receptor here comes from a woman aged 55 to 70 who had recovered from COVID-19.

CDR3 residues: CASSSTERSYNEQFF. The DNA for the CDR3 is TGCGCCAGCAGCTCGACAGAGCGCTCCTACAATGAGCAGTTCTTC. The chain employs TRBV5-1 and TRBJ2-1; maybe TRBD1 (5 bases). V lost 3 bases and J lost 0, with 10 bases in between. In germline, CDR1 is SGHRS, CDR2 YFSETQ. CDR3 length: 15 residues. Full variable domain (missing parts from reference TRBV5-1 and TRBJ2-1): KAGVTQTPRYLIKTRGQQVTLSCSPISGHRSVSWYQQTPGQGLQFLFEYFSETQRNKGNFPGRFSGRQFSNSRSEMNVSTLELGDSALYLCASSSTERSYNEQFFGPGTRLTVL.

In its sample, this clone was seen a few times. The chain has TRBV10-3 and TRBJ1-1; D is ambiguous. Trimming pared 3 bases from V and 5 bases from J, leaving 10 bases between. The CDR3 length is 13 residues. Germline loops: CDR1 ENHRY, CDR2 SYGVKD. CDR3 sequence reads: CAISDGEGTEAFF. The DNA of the CDR3 is TGTGCCATCAGTGACGGGGAGGGAACTGAAGCTTTCTTT.

This clone was seen more than once but under ten times. Other DNA sequences in the same sample also yield this CDR3. CDR3 bases: TGCGCCAGCAGCCCGACAGGGGGCAATCAGCCCCAGCATTTT. This sequence encodes CASSPTGGNQPQHF. This chain links TRBV5-1 with TRBJ1-5; 8 nucleotides align to TRBD1. The CDR3 spans 14 residues. Germline trimming cut 4 bases from V and 2 bases from J; bases unmatched to any gene: 2. In germline, CDR1 is SGHRS, CDR2 YFSETQ.

The rearrangement links TRBV2 to TRBJ2-1; TRBD1 aligns across 12 bases. V trimming: 5 bases; J trimming: 7 bases; junction bases outside the gene matches: 9. Germline-derived CDR1 and CDR2 are SNHLY and FYNNEI. The CDR3 is 16 amino acids. CDR3: CASSRRDRGRRNEQFF. The CDR3, as DNA: TGTGCCAGCAGTAGACGGGACAGGGGGCGCAGGAATGAGCAGTTCTTC.

The CDR3 DNA reads as TGTGCCAGTAGTATAACAGGCTATGGCTACACCTTC. Its protein product is CASSITGYGYTF. The genes are TRBV19 and TRBJ1-2; the D gene is possibly TRBD1 (5 bases). The germline CDR1 and CDR2 sequences are LNHDA and SQIVND (reference sequence). The CDR3 runs 12 residues. V was pared by 2 bases and J by 4 bases, with 5 bases between.

J is TRBJ2-4 and V is TRBV19, with D maybe TRBD1 (5 bases). The V gene's germline CDR1 is LNHDA and CDR2 SQIVND (reference sequence). V dropped 9 bases and J dropped 0 bases, with 18 bases sitting between them. CDR3 length equals 16 residues. CDR3 loop: CASSTVTFIAKNIQYF. As DNA, the CDR3 is TGTGCCAGCTCGACAGTAACCTTTATAGCCAAAAACATTCAGTACTTC.

For the CDR3, the DNA is TGTGCCAGCAGTAGGGGGACAGGGGGATTTTACGAGCAGTACGTC. It encodes CASSRGTGGFYEQYV. The chain uses TRBV6-5 and TRBJ2-7, with 11 nucleotides matching TRBD1. Germline CDR1 is MNHEY and CDR2 is SVGAGI. This CDR3 comprises 15 residues. Unmatched junction bases numbered 7, after V lost 5 bases and J lost 4 bases.

V usage is TRBV10-2 and J usage is TRBJ2-7; D is unresolved. This CDR3 has 16 amino acids. V was trimmed by 0 bases and J by 4 bases, leaving 16 bases between them. The germline gives CDR1 WSHSY, CDR2 SAAADI. For the CDR3, the DNA is TGCGCCAGCAGTGAGTCTCTACTTGGTCCTTTTTACGAGCAGTACGTC. It encodes CASSESLLGPFYEQYV.

The chain has TRBV6-2 or TRBV6-3 and TRBJ1-5; D is ambiguous. There are 13 residues in the CDR3. V was trimmed by 2 bases and J by 9 bases, leaving 11 bases between them. The germline V gene encodes CDR1 MNHEY and CDR2 SVGEGT. CDR3 nucleotides: TGTGCCAGCAGTTACCCCCAAGCGGGGCCCCAGCATTTT. Translated, it gives CASSYPQAGPQHF.

The chain uses TRBV7-9 and TRBJ2-7, with 7 bases fitting TRBD1. With V trimmed by 5 bases and J by 6 bases, 7 bases remained unmatched. This CDR3 is 13 amino acids long. Germline CDR1 SEHNR, CDR2 FQNEAQ (reference sequence). The CDR3 bases are TGTGCCAGCAGCACTCGACAGGGTTGCGAGCAGTACGTC. This encodes CASSTRQGCEQYV.

The chain couples TRBV4-1 to TRBJ1-1; D remains unclear. V was trimmed by 1 base and J by 6 bases, leaving 18 bases between them. CDR3 length: 16 residues. CDR1 and CDR2 (germline): MGHRA, YSYEKL. CDR3 loop: CASSQVLGPPWAEAFF. The CDR3 DNA sequence: TGCGCCAGCAGCCAAGTACTAGGGCCCCCGTGGGCTGAAGCTTTCTTT.

The gene calls are TRBV5-1 and TRBJ2-2; tentative D call: TRBD1 (5 bases). Germline CDR1 reads SGHRS; CDR2 reads YFSETQ. Trimming removed 8 bases from V and 8 bases from J, with 10 bases in between. The CDR3 has 11 amino acids. In DNA, the CDR3 is TGCGCCAGTCAGGGTTCGGGGGAGCTGTTTTTT. Protein: CASQGSGELFF.

The V gene is TRBV15, the J gene TRBJ2-1; 10 bases line up with TRBD2. J was trimmed by 4 bases and V by 1 base; bases with no gene match: 4. Germline values: CDR1 LNHNV, CDR2 YYDKDF (reference sequence). The CDR3 has 16 amino acids. CDR3 nucleotide sequence: TGTGCCACCAGCAGAGTTTGGACTAGCGGATACAATGAGCAGTTCTTC. Translation: CATSRVWTSGYNEQFF.

Concerning this clone itself: The same CDR3 arises from other DNA sequences in this sample as well. The chain has TRBV4-2 and TRBJ1-2; 7 positions match TRBD1. The germline CDR1 and CDR2 sequences are LGHNA and YNFKEQ. The CDR3 runs to 13 residues. V trimming: 3 bases; J trimming: 8 bases; junction bases outside the gene matches: 6. This CDR3 reads CASSQRTGNGYTF. The DNA of the CDR3 is TGTGCCAGCAGCCAGCGGACAGGAAACGGCTACACCTTC.

The chain has TRBV27 and TRBJ1-5, with 9 bases fitting TRBD1. This CDR3 has 14 residues. Trimming at V came to 6 bases and at J to 4 bases, leaving 4 bases not matched to a gene. CDR1 is MNHEY, CDR2 SMNVEV, per germline (reference sequence). The CDR3 sequence is CASSRGQGNQPQHF. The CDR3 nucleotides read TGTGCCAGCAGCCGCGGACAGGGGAATCAGCCCCAGCATTTT.

This clone was picked up a small number of times. J is TRBJ2-2 and V is TRBV10-2, with D uncertain. CDR3 length: 13 amino acids. V dropped 6 bases and J dropped 0 bases, with 5 bases sitting between them. In germline, CDR1 is WSHSY, CDR2 SAAADI. DNA of the CDR3: TGCGCCAGCAGACTCCCGAACACCGGGGAGCTGTTTTTT. Amino acids: CASRLPNTGELFF.

The V call is TRBV7-2, the J call TRBJ2-2, with TRBD2 matching over 8 bases. The CDR3 is 15 residues long. V dropped 4 bases and J dropped 1; count of bases not matched to a gene: 2. Germline assignment: CDR1 SGHTA and CDR2 FQGNSA. The CDR3, as DNA: TGTGCCAGCAGCTCCCTAGCGGGGAACACCGGGGAGCTGTTTTTT. This translates into CASSSLAGNTGELFF.

The count of this clone is one. V gene TRBV24-1 combines with J gene TRBJ2-1; 9 positions agree with TRBD1. Germline V CDR1 and CDR2: KGHDR, SFDVKD. The CDR3 is made up of 15 amino acids. Trimming removed 4 bases from V and 7 bases from J; junction bases left unmatched: 7. The CDR3 nucleotides are TGTGCCACCAGTGACGGACAGGGGAGTCAGAATGAGCAGTTCTTC. It is translated as CATSDGQGSQNEQFF.

In its sample, this clone was seen once. The chain combines TRBV5-8 with TRBJ1-2, with 7 bases matching TRBD1. CDR3 length: 14 residues. Trimming at V came to 4 bases and at J to 4 bases, leaving 7 bases not matched to a gene. Germline V gene lookup returns CDR1 SGHTS and CDR2 YDEGEE. This CDR3 reads CASSVDRISYGYTF. In DNA form, the CDR3 reads TGTGCCAGCAGCGTGGACAGGATTTCCTATGGCTACACCTTC.

J is TRBJ1-2 and V is TRBV21-1; TRBD1, as called in the table, went unchecked against the DNA. TRBV21-1 represents a pseudogene. The CDR3 length is 14 residues. For the CDR3, the DNA is TGTGCCAGCAGCTCGGACAGTTTTAGGTATGGCTACACCTTC. It encodes CASSSDSFRYGYTF.

Note on this clone: The junction and the germline gene differ at one end; a read error may be behind it. The chain links TRBV7-7 to TRBJ2-2, with 9 bases fitting TRBD2. CDR3 length: 16 amino acids. Germline loops: CDR1 SSHAT, CDR2 FNYEAQ (reference sequence). Here the CDR3 reads CASSPRLAANTGELFF. The DNA for the CDR3 is TGTGCCAGCAGCCCCAGACTAGCGGCGAATACCGGGGAGCTGTTTTTT.

V and J are TRBV24-1 and TRBJ1-5; tentatively, D is TRBD1 (5 bases). Germline V gene data show CDR1 as KGHDR and CDR2 as SFDVKD. The CDR3 consists of 13 residues. Trimming removed 4 bases at V and 2 bases at J, with 5 bases between. CDR3 sequence (DNA): TGTGCCACCAGTGAACAGGGCAATCAGCCCCAGCATTTT. This translates into CATSEQGNQPQHF.

The V call is TRBV25-1, the J call TRBJ1-2, with D tentatively TRBD1 (6 bases). This CDR3 spans 13 amino acids. Germline loops: CDR1 MGHDK, CDR2 SYGVNS. V was shortened by 2 bases and J by 4 bases, with 8 bases between the two germline ends. CDR3 residues: CASSEQGSYGYTF. For the CDR3, the DNA is TGTGCCAGCAGTGAACAGGGGAGCTATGGCTACACCTTC.

This clone has only one observation. For the CDR3, the DNA is TGTGCCAGCTCGACAGTTTTCCGGTACACTGAAGCTTTCTTT. It yields the protein CASSTVFRYTEAFF. This sequence joins TRBV27 and TRBJ1-1, with D possibly matching TRBD1 (5 bases). Germline V gives CDR1 MNHEY, CDR2 SMNVEV (reference sequence). The CDR3 length is 14 residues. Trimming removed 8 bases at V and 3 bases at J, with 16 bases between.

This sequence joins TRBV10-3 and TRBJ2-2; 8 bases agree with TRBD1. Trimming took 6 bases from V and 3 from J; bases not matched to a gene: 3. Germline V CDR1 and CDR2: ENHRY, SYGVKD. The CDR3 has 14 residues. CDR3 nucleotides: TGTGCCATCAGCAGGGGGCAGGACACCGGGGAGCTGTTTTTT. It translates to CAISRGQDTGELFF.

This chain connects TRBV6-5 to TRBJ1-1; a possible D gene is TRBD1 (6 bases). Per the germline V gene, CDR1 is MNHEY and CDR2 is SVGAGI. V gave up 6 bases and J gave up 5 bases, with 13 bases separating them. The CDR3 covers 13 residues. The CDR3 spells CASSPLRGTEAFF. The CDR3 bases are TGTGCCAGCAGCCCGCTAAGGGGGACTGAAGCTTTCTTT.

V gene TRBV25-1 combines with J gene TRBJ2-1, with D possibly matching TRBD1 (6 bases). Trimming took off 5 bases at V and 7 bases at J, with 18 bases between the two ends. In germline, CDR1 is MGHDK, CDR2 SYGVNS. The CDR3 covers 15 residues. CDR3: CASSKRGIGGNEQFF. In nucleotides, the CDR3 is TGTGCCAGCAGTAAGAGGGGGATTGGTGGGAATGAGCAGTTCTTC.